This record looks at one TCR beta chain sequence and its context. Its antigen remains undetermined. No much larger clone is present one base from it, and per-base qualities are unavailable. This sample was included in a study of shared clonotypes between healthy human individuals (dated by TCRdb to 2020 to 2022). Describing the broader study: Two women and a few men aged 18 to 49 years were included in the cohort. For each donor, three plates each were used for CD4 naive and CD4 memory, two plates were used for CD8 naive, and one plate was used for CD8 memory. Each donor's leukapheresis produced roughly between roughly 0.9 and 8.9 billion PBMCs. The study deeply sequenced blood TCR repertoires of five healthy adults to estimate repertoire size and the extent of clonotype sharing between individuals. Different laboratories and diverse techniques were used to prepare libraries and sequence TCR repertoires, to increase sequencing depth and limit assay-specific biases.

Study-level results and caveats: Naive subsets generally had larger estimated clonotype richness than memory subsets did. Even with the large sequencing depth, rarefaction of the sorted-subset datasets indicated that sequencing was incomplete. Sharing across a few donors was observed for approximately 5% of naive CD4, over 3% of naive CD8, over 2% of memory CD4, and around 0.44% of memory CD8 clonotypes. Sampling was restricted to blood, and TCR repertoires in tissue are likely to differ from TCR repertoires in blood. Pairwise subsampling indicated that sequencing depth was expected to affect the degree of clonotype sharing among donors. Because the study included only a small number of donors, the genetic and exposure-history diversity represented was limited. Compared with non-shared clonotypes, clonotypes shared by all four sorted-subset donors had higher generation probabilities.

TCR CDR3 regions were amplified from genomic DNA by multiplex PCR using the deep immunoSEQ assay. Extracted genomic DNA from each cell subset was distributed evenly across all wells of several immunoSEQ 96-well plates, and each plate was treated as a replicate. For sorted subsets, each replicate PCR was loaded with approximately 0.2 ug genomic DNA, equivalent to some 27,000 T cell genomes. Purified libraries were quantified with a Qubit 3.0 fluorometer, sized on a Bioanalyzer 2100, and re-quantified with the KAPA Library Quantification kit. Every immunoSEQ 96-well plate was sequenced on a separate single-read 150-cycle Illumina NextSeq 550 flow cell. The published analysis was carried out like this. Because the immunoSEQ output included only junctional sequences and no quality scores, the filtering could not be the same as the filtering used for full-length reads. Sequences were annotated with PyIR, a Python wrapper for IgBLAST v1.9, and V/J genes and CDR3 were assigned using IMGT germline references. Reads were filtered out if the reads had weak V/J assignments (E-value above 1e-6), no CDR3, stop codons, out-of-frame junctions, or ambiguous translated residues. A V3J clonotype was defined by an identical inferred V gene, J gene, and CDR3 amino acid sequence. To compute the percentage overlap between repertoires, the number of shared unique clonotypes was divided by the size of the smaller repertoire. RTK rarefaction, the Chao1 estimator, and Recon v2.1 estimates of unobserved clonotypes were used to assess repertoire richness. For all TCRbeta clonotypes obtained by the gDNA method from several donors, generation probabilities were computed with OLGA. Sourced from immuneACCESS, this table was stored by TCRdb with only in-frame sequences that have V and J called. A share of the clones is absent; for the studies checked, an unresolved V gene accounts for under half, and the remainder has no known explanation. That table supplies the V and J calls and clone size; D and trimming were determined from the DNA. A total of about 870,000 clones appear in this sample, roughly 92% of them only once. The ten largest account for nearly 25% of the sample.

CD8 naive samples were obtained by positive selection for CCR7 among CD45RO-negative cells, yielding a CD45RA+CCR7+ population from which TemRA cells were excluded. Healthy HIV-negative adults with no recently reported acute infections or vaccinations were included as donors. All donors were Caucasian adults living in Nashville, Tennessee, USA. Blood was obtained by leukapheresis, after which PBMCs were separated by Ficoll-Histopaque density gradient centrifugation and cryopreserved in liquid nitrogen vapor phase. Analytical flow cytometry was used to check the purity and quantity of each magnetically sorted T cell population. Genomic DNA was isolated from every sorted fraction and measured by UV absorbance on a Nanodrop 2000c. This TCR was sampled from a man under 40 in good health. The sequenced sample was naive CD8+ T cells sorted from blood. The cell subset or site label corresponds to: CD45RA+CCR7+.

The CDR3: CASSPTANTGELFF. The DNA reads TGTGCCAGCAGTCCGACGGCGAACACCGGGGAGCTGTTTTTT. The chain couples TRBV6-6 to TRBJ2-2, with the D gene uncertain. Sequences MNHNY (CDR1) and SVGAGI (CDR2) are obtained from the germline V gene (reference sequence). Between the V and J ends, shortened by 5 bases and 0 bases respectively, the junction contains 7 bases. Including the terminal cysteine and phenylalanine, the CDR3 comprises 14 residues. CDR3 DNA only is kept here, 42 bases in frame from base 1.